A single sample is the source of the 25 T cell receptor beta chains below, sequenced in a study of T cell responses to AZD1222 COVID-19 vaccine. Assay: immunoSEQ multiplex PCR; the TCRdb copy retains only in-frame clones and omits some. The repertoire holds tens of thousands of clones, with roughly 89% as singletons. Specimen: peripheral blood, collected 28 days after the second AZD1222 dose. The receptors were sampled from an adult who received the AZD1222 COVID-19 vaccine.

The CDR3 DNA reads as TGTGCCAGCAGTCACTGGACAGAACAAGAGACCCAGTACTTC. Translated, it gives CASSHWTEQETQYF. The genes are TRBV6-6 and TRBJ2-5; D is possibly TRBD1 (6 bases). The germline V gene has CDR1 MNHNY and CDR2 SVGAGI (reference sequence). CDR3 length: 14 residues. Trimming took 5 bases from V and 2 from J, leaving 12 bases between them.

The V and J genes are TRBV4-2 and TRBJ1-1, with unresolved D. This CDR3 is built from 10 residues. The V and J ends lost 8 bases and 1 base respectively, with 2 bases between them. CDR1 and CDR2 (germline): LGHNA, YNFKEQ. The CDR3 region has the DNA TGTGCCAGCCGGAACACTGAAGCTTTCTTT. This gives the protein CASRNTEAFF.

By sample share, this clone is medium-sized (0.01 to 0.1%). V is TRBV28 and J is TRBJ2-7; 10 bases are shared with TRBD1. Germline V gene data show CDR1 as MDHEN and CDR2 as SYDVKM. The V gene end was trimmed by 4 bases and the J gene end by 1 base; junction bases not matched to a gene: 10. The CDR3 is 17 residues long. As DNA, the CDR3 is TGTGCCAGCAGTTCCCCGAATTCGGGACAGGGGTCCTACGAGCAGTACTTC. As protein: CASSSPNSGQGSYEQYF.

This rearrangement joins TRBV19 to TRBJ1-1; no reliable D call. The CDR3 covers 13 residues. CDR1 is LNHDA and CDR2 is SQIVND in the germline V gene (reference sequence). The CDR3 is CITRGRMNTEAFF. The CDR3, as DNA: TGTATCACACGTGGCAGAATGAACACTGAAGCTTTCTTT.

The V and J genes are TRBV15 and TRBJ1-1; tentative D call: TRBD1 (6 bases). The V and J ends lost 3 bases and 0 bases respectively, with 17 bases between them. The CDR3 loop spans 17 amino acids. CDR1 and CDR2 (germline): LNHNV, YYDKDF (reference sequence). CDR3 protein: CATSSPAEDRMNTEAFF. The CDR3 nucleotides read TGTGCCACCAGCAGTCCCGCGGAGGACAGAATGAACACTGAAGCTTTCTTT.

This chain uses TRBV5-1 with TRBJ2-7; TRBD2 might be the D (5 bases). The V end was cut by 4 bases, the J end by 2 bases, with 13 bases between. The CDR3 extends over 14 amino acids. Germline V gene sequence: CDR1 SGHRS, CDR2 YFSETQ. The CDR3 DNA follows: TGCGCCAGCAGCCCGAGTCCGGGGACCTACGAGCAGTACTTC. Protein product: CASSPSPGTYEQYF.

The J gene is TRBJ2-7, the V gene TRBV5-8, with 8 bases fitting TRBD1. Germline values: CDR1 SGHTS, CDR2 YDEGEE. This CDR3 has 15 residues. J gave up 3 bases and V 2 bases, and 7 bases lay outside the gene matches. The CDR3 DNA reads TGTGCCAGCAGCTTCCCCGGGACAGGATACTACGAGCAGTACTTC. Protein: CASSFPGTGYYEQYF. Full variable domain (outside the CDR3, taken from reference TRBV5-8 and TRBJ2-7): EAGVTQSPTHLIKTRGQQATLRCSPISGHTSVYWYQQALGLGLQFLLWYDEGEERNRGNFPPRFSGRQFPNYSSELNVNALELEDSALYLCASSFPGTGYYEQYFGPGTRLTVT.

V and J are TRBV2 and TRBJ2-7, with TRBD1 matching over 8 bases. Per germline, CDR1 SNHLY and CDR2 FYNNEI. The length of the CDR3 is 15 residues. V was clipped by 3 bases and J by 5 bases; unmatched bases: 9. CDR3 protein: CASSEPGQGSHEQYV. CDR3 in DNA: TGTGCCAGCAGTGAGCCAGGACAGGGTTCCCACGAGCAGTACGTC.

This sequence joins TRBV6-5 and TRBJ2-1; D not certain. This CDR3 region has 15 residues. Germline CDR1 and CDR2: MNHEY and SVGAGI. V dropped 0 bases and J dropped 2 bases, with 8 bases sitting between them. CDR3 coding DNA: TGTGCCAGCAGTTACTCCATCACCGCCTACAATGAGCAGTTCTTC. Translating it yields CASSYSITAYNEQFF.

This chain connects TRBV19 to TRBJ2-1; 8 positions agree with TRBD1. V trimming: 4 bases; J trimming: 5 bases; junction bases outside the gene matches: 10. This CDR3 is 16 amino acids long. Per the germline V gene, CDR1 is LNHDA and CDR2 is SQIVND (reference sequence). CDR3 nucleotide sequence: TGTGCCAGTAGTAGCAGGGGGCGCGTTTCGGACAATGAGCAGTTCTTC. It translates to CASSSRGRVSDNEQFF.

The CDR3 loop is CASSLGGLVPSNTGELFF. The CDR3 coding sequence is TGTGCCAGCAGCTTAGGGGGTTTGGTACCGTCGAACACCGGGGAGCTGTTTTTT. The chain has TRBV7-3 and TRBJ2-2; D tentatively reads TRBD1 or TRBD2 (5 bases each). The CDR3 totals 18 residues. V gave up 2 bases and J gave up 0 bases, with 16 bases separating them. Germline-derived CDR1 and CDR2 are SGHTA and FQGTGA.

This rearrangement joins TRBV19 to TRBJ1-5; D is undetermined. V gave up 6 bases and J gave up 6 bases, with 18 bases separating them. The CDR3 extends over 15 amino acids. Germline values: CDR1 LNHDA, CDR2 SQIVND (reference sequence). In DNA, the CDR3 is TGTGCCAGTAGCCAAGAGCGCAGTCTCTTTCAGCCCCAGCATTTT. This sequence encodes CASSQERSLFQPQHF. Full variable domain (outside the CDR3, taken from reference TRBV19 and TRBJ1-5): DGGITQSPKYLFRKEGQNVTLSCEQNLNHDAMYWYRQDPGQGLRLIYYSQIVNDFQKGDIAEGYSVSREKKESFPLTVTSAQKNPTAFYLCASSQERSLFQPQHFGDGTRLSIL.

The V gene is TRBV12-3 or TRBV12-4, the J gene TRBJ1-5; D is ambiguous. The CDR3 has 10 residues. V was cut by 10 bases and J by 5 bases, with 6 bases left in between. CDR3 region: CATGYQPQHF. CDR3 sequence (DNA): TGTGCCACGGGGTATCAGCCCCAGCATTTT.

This clone was seen just once. This sequence joins TRBV2 and TRBJ1-4, with D possibly matching TRBD1 (6 bases). CDR1 SNHLY and CDR2 FYNNEI come from the germline V gene. Trimming removed 6 bases from V and 5 bases from J, with 22 bases in between. The CDR3 sequence is 17 residues long. The CDR3 protein is CASSVERSGTPNEKLFF. In nucleotides, the CDR3 is TGTGCCAGCAGCGTAGAGCGGTCCGGGACACCAAATGAAAAACTGTTTTTT.

V usage is TRBV3-1 (or the pseudogene TRBV3-2) and J usage is TRBJ1-1; 8 nucleotides line up with TRBD1. With V trimmed by 0 bases and J by 0 bases, 0 bases remained unmatched. The CDR3 contains 15 residues. Per germline, CDR1 LGHDT and CDR2 YNNKEL (reference sequence). The CDR3 loop reads CASSQEGQVNTEAFF. The CDR3, as DNA: TGTGCCAGCAGCCAAGAGGGACAGGTGAACACTGAAGCTTTCTTT.

J is TRBJ2-7 and V is TRBV6-5; tentatively, D is TRBD1 (5 bases). The V gene's germline CDR1 is MNHEY and CDR2 SVGAGI. The V and J ends lost 6 bases and 4 bases respectively, with 19 bases between them. The CDR3 is 15 residues long. CDR3 DNA: TGTGCCAGCAGAATAGGAACAGGCGAAGCTTACGAGCAGTACTTC. It codes for CASRIGTGEAYEQYF.

This sequence joins TRBV2 and TRBJ2-7; D gene uncertain. CDR1 and CDR2 (germline): SNHLY, FYNNEI. V was trimmed by 6 bases and J by 1 base, leaving 7 bases between them. The CDR3 contains 12 residues. The CDR3 reads CASRGSSYEQYF. CDR3 nucleotides: TGTGCCAGCAGGGGCTCTTCCTACGAGCAGTACTTC.

The rearrangement uses TRBV2 and TRBJ1-2; 9 positions agree with TRBD1. Trimming cost V 5 bases and J 7 bases; bases outside gene matches: 2. CDR1 and CDR2 (germline): SNHLY, FYNNEI. The CDR3 has 12 amino acids. This chain's CDR3 is CASSRDRAGYTF. The CDR3 coding sequence is TGTGCCAGCAGTAGGGACAGGGCTGGCTACACCTTC. The entire variable domain, with the rest obtained from reference TRBV2 and TRBJ1-2, is as follows: EPEVTQTPSHQVTQMGQEVILRCVPISNHLYFYWYRQILGQKVEFLVSFYNNEISEKSEIFDDQFSVERPDGSNFTLKIRSTKLEDSAMYFCASSRDRAGYTFGSGTRLTVV.

This sequence joins TRBV4-1 and TRBJ2-1; D unresolved. This CDR3 contains 15 residues. CDR1 is MGHRA and CDR2 is YSYEKL in the germline V gene. V was cut by 0 bases and J by 4 bases, with 10 bases left in between. The CDR3 protein is CASSQDQDAYNEQFF. The CDR3 nucleotides read TGCGCCAGCAGCCAAGACCAGGACGCATACAATGAGCAGTTCTTC.

The chain recombines TRBV7-2 with TRBJ2-7, with D tentatively TRBD2 (5 bases). V was cut by 5 bases and J by 0 bases, with 8 bases left in between. The CDR3 runs 13 residues. Germline CDR1 reads SGHTA; CDR2 reads FQGNSA. The CDR3 DNA sequence: TGTGCCAGCAGCCACCGGGACTCCTACGAGCAGTACTTC. Amino acid sequence: CASSHRDSYEQYF.

The gene calls are TRBV27 and TRBJ2-3; 7 nucleotides line up with TRBD2. The CDR3 is made up of 17 amino acids. CDR1 is MNHEY and CDR2 is SMNVEV in the germline V gene (reference sequence). The ends lost 5 bases at V and 0 bases at J; junction bases unmatched: 11. The CDR3 reads CASSPILAGVSTDTQYF. The DNA of the CDR3 is TGTGCCAGCAGTCCCATTCTCGCGGGAGTCAGCACAGATACGCAGTATTTT.

V gene TRBV24-1 combines with J gene TRBJ2-1; TRBD1 might be the D (6 bases). Trimming removed 4 bases at V and 5 bases at J, with 20 bases between. The CDR3 spans 17 residues. CDR1 KGHDR and CDR2 SFDVKD come from the germline V gene. CDR3 sequence reads: CATSDYDQGWGNNEQFF. CDR3 DNA sequence: TGTGCCACCAGTGACTATGATCAGGGGTGGGGTAACAATGAGCAGTTCTTC.

The genes are TRBV7-2 and TRBJ2-7, with a possible D match to TRBD2 (5 bases). Germline V lookup: CDR1 SGHTA, CDR2 FQGNSA. The V end lost 1 base, the J end lost 2 bases, and 12 bases lay between the germline ends. The CDR3 sequence is 15 residues long. CDR3 amino acids: CASSLVGGDTYEQYF. CDR3 DNA sequence: TGTGCCAGCAGCTTAGTTGGAGGAGACACCTACGAGCAGTACTTC.

The V and J genes are TRBV9 and TRBJ1-1; unclear D gene. This CDR3 spans 15 amino acids. Germline V gene data show CDR1 as SGDLS and CDR2 as YYNGEE. V was shortened by 3 bases and J by 0 bases, with 12 bases between the two germline ends. CDR3 residues: CASSAHSNMNTEAFF. The DNA of the CDR3 is TGTGCCAGCAGCGCTCACTCCAACATGAACACTGAAGCTTTCTTT.

The CDR3 sequence is CASRSGNTADTF. As DNA, the CDR3 is TGTGCCAGCAGATCCGGGAACACCGCCGACACCTTC. The rearrangement joins TRBV6-5 to TRBJ1-2, with D uncertain. The CDR3 runs 12 residues. Between the trimmed V and J ends, which lost 6 bases and 12 bases, there was a span of 17 bases. Germline CDR1 is MNHEY and CDR2 is SVGAGI.